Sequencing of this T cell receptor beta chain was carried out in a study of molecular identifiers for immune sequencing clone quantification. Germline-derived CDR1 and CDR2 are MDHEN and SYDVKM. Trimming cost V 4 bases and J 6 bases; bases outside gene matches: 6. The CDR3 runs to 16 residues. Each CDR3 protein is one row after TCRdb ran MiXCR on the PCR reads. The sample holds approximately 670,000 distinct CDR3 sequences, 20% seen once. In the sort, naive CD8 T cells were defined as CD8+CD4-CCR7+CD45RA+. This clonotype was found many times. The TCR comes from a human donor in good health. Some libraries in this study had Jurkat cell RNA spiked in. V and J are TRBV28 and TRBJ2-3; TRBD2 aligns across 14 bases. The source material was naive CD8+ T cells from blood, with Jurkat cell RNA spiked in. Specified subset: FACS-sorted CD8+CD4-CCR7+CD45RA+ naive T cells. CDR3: CASSSTGTSGSDTQYF. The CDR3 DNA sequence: TGTGCCAGCAGTTCCACCGGGACTAGCGGGAGCGATACGCAGTATTTT.